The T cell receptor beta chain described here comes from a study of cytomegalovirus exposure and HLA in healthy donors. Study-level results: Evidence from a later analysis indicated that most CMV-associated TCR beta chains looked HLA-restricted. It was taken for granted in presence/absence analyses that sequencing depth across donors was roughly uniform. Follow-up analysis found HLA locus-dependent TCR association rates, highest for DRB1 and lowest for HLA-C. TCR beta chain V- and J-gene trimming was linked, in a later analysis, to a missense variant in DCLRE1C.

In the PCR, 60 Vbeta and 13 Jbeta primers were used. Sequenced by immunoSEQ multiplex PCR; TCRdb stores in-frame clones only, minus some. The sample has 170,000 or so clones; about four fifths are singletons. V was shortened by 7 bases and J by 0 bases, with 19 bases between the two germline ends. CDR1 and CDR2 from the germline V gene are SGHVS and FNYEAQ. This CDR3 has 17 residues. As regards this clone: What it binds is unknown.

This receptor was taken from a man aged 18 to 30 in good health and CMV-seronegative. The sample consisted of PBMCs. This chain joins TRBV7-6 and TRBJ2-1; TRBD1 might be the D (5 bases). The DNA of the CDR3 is TGTGCCAGCACGAATGGGGCGACTTTCAGCTCCTACAATGAGCAGTTCTTC. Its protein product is CASTNGATFSSYNEQFF.